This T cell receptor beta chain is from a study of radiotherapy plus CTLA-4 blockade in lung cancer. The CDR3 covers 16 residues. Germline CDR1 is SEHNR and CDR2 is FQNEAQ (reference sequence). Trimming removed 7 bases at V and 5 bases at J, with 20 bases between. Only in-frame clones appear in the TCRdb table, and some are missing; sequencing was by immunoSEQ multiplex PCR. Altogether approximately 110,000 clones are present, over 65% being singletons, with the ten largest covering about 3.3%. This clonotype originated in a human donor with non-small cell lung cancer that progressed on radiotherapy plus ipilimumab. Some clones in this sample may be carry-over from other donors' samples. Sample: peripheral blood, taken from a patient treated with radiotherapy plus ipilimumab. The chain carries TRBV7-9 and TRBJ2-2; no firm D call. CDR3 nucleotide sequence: TGTGCCAGCATTCCAGACTCGAGGAGCCGGACCGGGGAGCTGTTTTTT. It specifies CASIPDSRSRTGELFF.